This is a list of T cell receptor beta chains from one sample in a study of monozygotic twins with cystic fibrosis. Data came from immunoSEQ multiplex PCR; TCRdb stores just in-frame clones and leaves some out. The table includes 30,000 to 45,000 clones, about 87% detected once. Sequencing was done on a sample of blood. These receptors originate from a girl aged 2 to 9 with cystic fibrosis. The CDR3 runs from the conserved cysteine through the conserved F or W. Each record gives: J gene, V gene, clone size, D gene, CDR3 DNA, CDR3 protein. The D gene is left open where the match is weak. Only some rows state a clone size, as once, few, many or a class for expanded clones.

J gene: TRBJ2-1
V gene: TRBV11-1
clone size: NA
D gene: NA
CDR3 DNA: TGTGCCAGCAGCTTAGGTTTGGGGGAGGTGAATGAGCAGTTCTTC
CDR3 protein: CASSLGLGEVNEQFF

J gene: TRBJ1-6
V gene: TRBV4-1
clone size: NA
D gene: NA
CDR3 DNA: TGCGCCAGCAGCCAAGCCGGGGATTCACCCCTCCACTTT
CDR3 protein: CASSQAGDSPLHF

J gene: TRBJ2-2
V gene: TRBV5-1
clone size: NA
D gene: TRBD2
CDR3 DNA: TGCGCCAGCAGCTCCCAAGCCAGCGGGGGGCAGAACACCGGGGAGCTGTTTTTT
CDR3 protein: CASSSQASGGQNTGELFF

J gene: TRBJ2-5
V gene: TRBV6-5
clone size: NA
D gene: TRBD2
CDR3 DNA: TGTGCCAGCAGTTACGAGGTCGGGGGGGCCGAGACCCAGTACTTC
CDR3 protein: CASSYEVGGAETQYF

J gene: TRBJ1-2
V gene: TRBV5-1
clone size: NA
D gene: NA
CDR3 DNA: TGCGCCAGCAGCCCCCTAGTGGCCTCCGATGGCTACACCTTC
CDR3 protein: CASSPLVASDGYTF

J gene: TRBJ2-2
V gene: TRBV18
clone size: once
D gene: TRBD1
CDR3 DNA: TGTGCCAGCTCACCATGGACAGGGGACACCGGGGAGCTGTTTTTT
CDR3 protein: CASSPWTGDTGELFF

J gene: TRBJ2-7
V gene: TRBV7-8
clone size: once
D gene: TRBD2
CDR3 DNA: TGTGCCAGCAGCTCTCGTCCTAGCGGGGCCACCTACGAGCAGTACTTC
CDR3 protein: CASSSRPSGATYEQYF

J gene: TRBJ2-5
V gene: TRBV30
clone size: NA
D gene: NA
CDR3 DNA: TGTGCCTCAACAGGGTCCCGAGGAGAGACCCAGTACTTC
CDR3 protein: CASTGSRGETQYF

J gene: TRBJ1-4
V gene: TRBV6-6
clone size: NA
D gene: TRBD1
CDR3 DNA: TGTGCCAGCAGTTACCTGGGACAGTTGGGTGAAAAACTGTTTTTT
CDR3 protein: CASSYLGQLGEKLFF

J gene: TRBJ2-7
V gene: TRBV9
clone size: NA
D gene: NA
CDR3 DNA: TGTGCCAGCAGCGTAGGCGGGGTCTACGAGCAGTACTTC
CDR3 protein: CASSVGGVYEQYF

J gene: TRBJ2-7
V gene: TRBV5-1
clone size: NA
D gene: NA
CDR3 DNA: TGCGCCAGCAGCTTAGGAGGGAACTACGAGCAGTACTTC
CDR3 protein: CASSLGGNYEQYF

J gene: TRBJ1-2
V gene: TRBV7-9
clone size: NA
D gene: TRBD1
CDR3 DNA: TGTGCCAGCAGCTTACGGGACAGTAGAAAGGACTATGGCTACACCTTC
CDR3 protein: CASSLRDSRKDYGYTF

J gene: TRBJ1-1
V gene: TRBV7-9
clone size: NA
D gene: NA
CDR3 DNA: TGTGCCAGCAGCTTTCCCCTTGAGGGCACTGAAGCTTTCTTT
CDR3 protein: CASSFPLEGTEAFF

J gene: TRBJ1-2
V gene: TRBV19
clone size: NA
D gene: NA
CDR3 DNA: TGTGCCAGTAGGCGTGCGGAATGGGGCTACACCTTC
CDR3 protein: CASRRAEWGYTF

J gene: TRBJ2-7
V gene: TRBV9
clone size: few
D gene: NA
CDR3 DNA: TGTGCCAGCAGCCCATCCCTGGACTTCGGACACGAGCAGTACTTC
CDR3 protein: CASSPSLDFGHEQYF

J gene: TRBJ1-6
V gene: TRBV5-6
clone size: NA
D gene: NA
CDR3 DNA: TGTGCCAGCAACGTGGGGGATTCACCCCTCCACTTT
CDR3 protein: CASNVGDSPLHF

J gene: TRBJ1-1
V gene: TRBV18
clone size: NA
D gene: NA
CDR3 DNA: TGTGCCAGCTCACCAGAGGCTAACACTGAAGCTTTCTTT
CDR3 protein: CASSPEANTEAFF

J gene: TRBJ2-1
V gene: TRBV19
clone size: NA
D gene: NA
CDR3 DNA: TGTGCCAGTAGTATAGTTGGGGGCCGATACAATGAGCAGTTCTTC
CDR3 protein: CASSIVGGRYNEQFF

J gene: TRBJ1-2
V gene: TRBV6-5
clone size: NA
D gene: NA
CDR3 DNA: TGTGCCAGCAGAGGACCCCATCTCTACACCTTC
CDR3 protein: CASRGPHLYTF

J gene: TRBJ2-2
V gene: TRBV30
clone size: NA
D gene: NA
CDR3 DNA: TGTGCCTGGAGTGACGACAGATCCGCCGGGGAGCTGTTTTTT
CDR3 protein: CAWSDDRSAGELFF

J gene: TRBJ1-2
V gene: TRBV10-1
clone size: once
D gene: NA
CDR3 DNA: TGCGCCAGCAGCCGTCTGTCGGGACACCTTAACTATGGCTACACCTTC
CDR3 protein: CASSRLSGHLNYGYTF

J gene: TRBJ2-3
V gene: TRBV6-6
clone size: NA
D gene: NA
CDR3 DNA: TGTGCCAGCAGTTATTACACAGATACGCAGTATTTT
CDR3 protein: CASSYYTDTQYF

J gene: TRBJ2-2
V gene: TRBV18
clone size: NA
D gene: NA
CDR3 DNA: TGTGCCAGCTCACCAGCTTTGAACACCGGGGAGCTGTTTTTT
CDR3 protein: CASSPALNTGELFF

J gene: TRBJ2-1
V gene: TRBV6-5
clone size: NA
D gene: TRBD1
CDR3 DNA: TGTGCCAGCAGCAGGGGGAGCTCCTACAATGAGCAGTTCTTC
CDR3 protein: CASSRGSSYNEQFF

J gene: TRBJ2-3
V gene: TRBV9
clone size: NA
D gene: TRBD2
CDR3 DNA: TGTGCCAGCTCCCCAACCACGCGGGGGGTCACAGATACGCAGTATTTT
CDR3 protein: CASSPTTRGVTDTQYF

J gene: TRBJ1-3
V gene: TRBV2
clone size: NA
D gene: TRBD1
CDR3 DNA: TGTGCCAGCCATCCGGGACAGGGTAGAAACACCATATATTTT
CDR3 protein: CASHPGQGRNTIYF

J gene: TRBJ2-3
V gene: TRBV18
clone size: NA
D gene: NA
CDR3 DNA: TGTGCCAGCTCAACGAACGATCGAACACGCGGCCGCACAGATACGCAGTATTTT
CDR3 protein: CASSTNDRTRGRTDTQYF

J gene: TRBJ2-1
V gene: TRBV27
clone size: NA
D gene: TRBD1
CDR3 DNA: TGTGCCAGCAGTTTATGGGGCGACAGGGTCTATGAGCAGTTCTTC
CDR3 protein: CASSLWGDRVYEQFF

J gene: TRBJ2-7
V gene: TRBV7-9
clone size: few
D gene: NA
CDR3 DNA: TGTGCCAGCAGCCCCCAGGCCTCGTCCGAGCAGTACTTC
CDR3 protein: CASSPQASSEQYF

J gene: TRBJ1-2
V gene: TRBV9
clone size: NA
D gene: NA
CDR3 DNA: TGTGCCAGCAGCCCAAACACTGGAGGCTACACCTTC
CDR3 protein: CASSPNTGGYTF

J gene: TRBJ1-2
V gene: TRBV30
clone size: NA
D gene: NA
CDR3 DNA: TGTGCCTGGAGTAAAGGGGAGCAGGGGATCTATGGCTACACCTTC
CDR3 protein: CAWSKGEQGIYGYTF

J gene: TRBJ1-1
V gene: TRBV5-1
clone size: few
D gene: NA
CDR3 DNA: TGCGCCAGTAGGTCTGGAGGGACTGAAGCTTTCTTT
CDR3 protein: CASRSGGTEAFF

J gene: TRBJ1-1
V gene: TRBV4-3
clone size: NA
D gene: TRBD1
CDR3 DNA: TGCGCCAGCAGCCAAGGCTACAGGGGGAGAACTGAAGCTTTCTTT
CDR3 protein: CASSQGYRGRTEAFF

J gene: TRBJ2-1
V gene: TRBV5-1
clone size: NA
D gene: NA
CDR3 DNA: TGCGCCAGCAGCTTGGGTGGGACGAGCTCCTACAATGAGCAGTTCTTC
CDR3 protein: CASSLGGTSSYNEQFF

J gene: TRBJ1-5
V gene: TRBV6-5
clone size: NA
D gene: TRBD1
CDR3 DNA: TGTGCCAGCAGACGTATCGGACAGGGAGGTCAGCCCCAGCATTTT
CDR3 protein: CASRRIGQGGQPQHF

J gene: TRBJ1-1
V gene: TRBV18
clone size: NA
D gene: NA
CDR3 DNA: TGTGCCAGCTCACTTCAGGGGAACACTGAAGCTTTCTTT
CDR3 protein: CASSLQGNTEAFF

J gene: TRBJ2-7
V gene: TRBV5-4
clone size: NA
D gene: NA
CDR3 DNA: TGTGCCAGCAGCTCCATTAGTTCCTACGAGCAGTACTTC
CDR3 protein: CASSSISSYEQYF

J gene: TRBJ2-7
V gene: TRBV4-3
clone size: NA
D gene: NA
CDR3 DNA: TGCGCCAGCAGCCAAGAAGCTCGCGGGTTCGGGTTCGAGCAGTACTTC
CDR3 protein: CASSQEARGFGFEQYF

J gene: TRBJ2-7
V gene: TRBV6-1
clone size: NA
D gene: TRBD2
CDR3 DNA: TGTGCCAGCACCTGGGCGGGGGGGCATAACGAGCAGTACTTC
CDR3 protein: CASTWAGGHNEQYF

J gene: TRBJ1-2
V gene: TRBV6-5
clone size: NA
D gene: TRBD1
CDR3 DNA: TGTGCCAGCAGCCCAAGGACAGGGAGGGGCTACACCTTC
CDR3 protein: CASSPRTGRGYTF

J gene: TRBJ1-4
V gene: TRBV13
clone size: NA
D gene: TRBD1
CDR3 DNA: TGTGCCAGCAGCTTAGGCCTGGGAGGGGGCAGTGAAAAACTGTTTTTT
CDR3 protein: CASSLGLGGGSEKLFF

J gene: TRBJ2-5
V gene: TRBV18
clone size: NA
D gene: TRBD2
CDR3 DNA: TGTGCCAGCTCACAATCGTTGGGACTAGCGGGGGGTCCACAAGAGACCCAGTACTTC
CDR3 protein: CASSQSLGLAGGPQETQYF

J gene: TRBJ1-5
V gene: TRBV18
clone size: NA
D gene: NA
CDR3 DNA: TGTGCCAGCTCACAATACCGGGACAAACCCCAGCATTTT
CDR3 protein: CASSQYRDKPQHF

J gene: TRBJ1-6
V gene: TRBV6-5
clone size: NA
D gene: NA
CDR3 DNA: TGTGCCAGCACCACCTGGGGCGGGGCACCCCTCCACTTT
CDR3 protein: CASTTWGGAPLHF

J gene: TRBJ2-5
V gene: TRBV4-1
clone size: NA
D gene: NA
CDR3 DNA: TGCGCCAGCAGCCCCACCGAGCGTTACCAAGAGACCCAGTACTTC
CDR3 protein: CASSPTERYQETQYF

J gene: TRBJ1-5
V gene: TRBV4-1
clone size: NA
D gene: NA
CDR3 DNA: TGCGCCAGCAGCCAAGAAGGAGGGGGGGCTATTCAGCCCCAGCATTTT
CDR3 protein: CASSQEGGGAIQPQHF

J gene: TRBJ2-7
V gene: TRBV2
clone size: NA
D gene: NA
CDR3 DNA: TGTGCCAGCAGTGGTACAGCAAACTACGAGCAGTACTTC
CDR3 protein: CASSGTANYEQYF

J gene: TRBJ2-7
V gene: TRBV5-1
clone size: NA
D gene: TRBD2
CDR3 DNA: TGCGCCAGCAGCTTGATCGCGGGAGAATCCTACGAGCAGTACTTC
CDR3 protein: CASSLIAGESYEQYF

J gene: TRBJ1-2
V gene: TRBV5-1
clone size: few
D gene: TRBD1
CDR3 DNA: TGCGCCAGCAGAGTACAGGGGGCTGAGAGTGGCTACACCTTC
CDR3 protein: CASRVQGAESGYTF

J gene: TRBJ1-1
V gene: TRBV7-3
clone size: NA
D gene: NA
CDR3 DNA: TGTGCCAGCAGCTTAACGTTTACGGGGAGGGGGACCACTGAAGCTTTCTTT
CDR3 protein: CASSLTFTGRGTTEAFF

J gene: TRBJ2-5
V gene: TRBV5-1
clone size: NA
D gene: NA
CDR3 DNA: TGCGCCAGCAGCGTACAAGAGACCCAGTACTTC
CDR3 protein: CASSVQETQYF

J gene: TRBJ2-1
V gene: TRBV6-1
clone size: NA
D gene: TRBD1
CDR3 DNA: TGTGCCTCGAGGGGGACAGGGGGAGACAATGAGCAGTTCTTC
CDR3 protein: CASRGTGGDNEQFF